The T cell receptor beta chain described here comes from a study of long-term antiretroviral therapy in people with HIV. Study information: Sampling started about a decade before the 2015 immediate-ART recommendation.

CDR3 length: 12 residues. Trimming cost V 7 bases and J 8 bases; bases outside gene matches: 3. CDR1 is MNHEY, CDR2 SVGAGI, per germline. General observations from the study: Control repertoires displayed wider CDR3 length ranges than the HIV repertoires.

As to this clone: As yet, its antigen is unknown.

With survey level as its setting, the immunoSEQ assay was v3.0. Libraries were prepared by immunoSEQ multiplex PCR; TCRdb keeps only in-frame clonotypes and omits some of them. The sample includes about 16,000 clones, around nine tenths of them seen just once. The receptor was isolated from a man aged 45-60 years with HIV. The sequenced sample was unsorted PBMCs, obtained 6.9 years after starting antiretroviral therapy. The chain joins TRBV6-5 to TRBJ2-1, with 9 bases fitting TRBD2. The CDR3 spells CASKIAGDEQFF. The CDR3 DNA is TGTGCCAGCAAAATAGCGGGAGATGAGCAGTTCTTC.